A single sample is the source of the 5 T cell receptor beta chains below, sequenced in a study of ipilimumab plus nivolumab after autologous stem cell transplantation. Data came from immunoSEQ multiplex PCR; TCRdb stores just in-frame clones and leaves some out. The table records about 40,000 clones, 80% to 95% of them present only once. The sample here was PBMCs, taken in a trial of ipilimumab plus nivolumab as post-transplant consolidation. The source of these receptors is a male donor with multiple myeloma.

The chain uses TRBV5-6 and TRBJ1-5; possible D gene TRBD1, 5 bases. CDR3 length: 14 residues. Looked up from germline, CDR1 is SGHDT and CDR2 is YYEEEE. V lost 0 bases to trimming and J lost 6 bases, with 10 bases between them. The CDR3 here is CASSLVGAGQPQHF. DNA of the CDR3: TGTGCCAGCAGCTTGGTAGGGGCGGGTCAGCCCCAGCATTTT. Looking up the rest from reference TRBV5-6 and TRBJ1-5 gives the full variable domain: DAGVTQSPTHLIKTRGQQVTLRCSPKSGHDTVSWYQQALGQGPQFIFQYYEEEERQRGNFPDRFSGHQFPNYSSELNVNALLLGDSALYLCASSLVGAGQPQHFGDGTRLSIL.

This clone was found once. J is TRBJ2-7 and V is TRBV27; 8 bases agree with TRBD1. CDR3 length: 15 residues. The V and J ends lost 5 bases and 2 bases, in that order; junction bases with no gene match: 8. Per germline, CDR1 MNHEY and CDR2 SMNVEV (reference sequence). The DNA of the CDR3 is TGTGCCAGCAGTGCGGACAGGGTAAGGGCCTACGAGCAGTACTTC. This translates into CASSADRVRAYEQYF.

The rearrangement uses TRBV19 and TRBJ1-1, with no clear D. There are 14 residues in the CDR3. The germline V gene has CDR1 LNHDA and CDR2 SQIVND (reference sequence). Trimming pared 3 bases from V and 1 base from J, leaving 9 bases between. The CDR3: CASSIPRGNTEAFF. Written as DNA, the CDR3 is TGTGCCAGTAGTATTCCCCGGGGGAACACTGAAGCTTTCTTT.

The V and J genes are TRBV28 and TRBJ1-3, with D tentatively TRBD1 (5 bases). Germline V gene lookup returns CDR1 MDHEN and CDR2 SYDVKM. The CDR3 consists of 13 residues. Deletions cut 5 bases from V and 8 bases from J, with 13 bases between. CDR3 residues: CASSLPGFDTIYF. In DNA, the CDR3 is TGTGCCAGCAGTCTCCCAGGGTTTGACACCATATATTTT.

V gene TRBV13 combines with J gene TRBJ2-3; 14 nucleotides agree with TRBD2. V lost 5 bases to trimming and J lost 0 bases; unmatched junction nucleotides: 10. CDR3 length: 19 amino acids. Per the germline V gene, CDR1 is PRHDT and CDR2 is FYEKMQ (reference sequence). CDR3 region: CASSMGLAGALMSTDTQYF. The CDR3 DNA reads TGTGCCAGCAGCATGGGACTAGCGGGGGCCCTGATGAGCACAGATACGCAGTATTTT.